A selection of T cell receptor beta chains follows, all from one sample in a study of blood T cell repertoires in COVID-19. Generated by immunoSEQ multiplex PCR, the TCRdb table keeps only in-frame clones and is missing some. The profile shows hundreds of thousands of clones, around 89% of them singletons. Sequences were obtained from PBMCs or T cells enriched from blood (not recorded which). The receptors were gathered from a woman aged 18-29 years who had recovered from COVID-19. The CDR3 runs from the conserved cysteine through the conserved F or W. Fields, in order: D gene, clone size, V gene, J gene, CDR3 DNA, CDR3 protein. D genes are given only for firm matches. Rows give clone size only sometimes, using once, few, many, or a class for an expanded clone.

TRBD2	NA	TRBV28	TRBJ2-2	TGTGCCAGCAGTTTAGATCTAGCGGGGGGGAACACCGGGGAGCTGTTTTTT	CASSLDLAGGNTGELFF
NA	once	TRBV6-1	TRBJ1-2	TGTGCCAGCAGTGAAGAGGCGGGGGTTGACTATGGCTACACCTTC	CASSEEAGVDYGYTF
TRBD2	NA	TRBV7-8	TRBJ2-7	TGTGCCAGCAGCATACGACTAGCGGATTCCTACGAGCAGTACTTC	CASSIRLADSYEQYF
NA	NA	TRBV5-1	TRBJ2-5	TGCGCCAGCAGCTTGGACAGGGCTGGGTACGAGACCCAGTACTTC	CASSLDRAGYETQYF
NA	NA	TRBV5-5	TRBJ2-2	TGTGCCAGCAGCAAGACGGGACTGGCGAACACCGGGGAGCTGTTTTTT	CASSKTGLANTGELFF
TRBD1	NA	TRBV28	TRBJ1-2	TGTGCCAGCAGTTTTACAGGGGACTATGGCTACACCTTC	CASSFTGDYGYTF
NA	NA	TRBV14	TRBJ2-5	TGTGCCAGCAGCGGGGGGGCTCTGGAGACCCAGTACTTC	CASSGGALETQYF
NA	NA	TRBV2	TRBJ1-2	TGTGCCAGCAGTGGAAGCTTCCCCCTCTATGGCTACACCTTC	CASSGSFPLYGYTF
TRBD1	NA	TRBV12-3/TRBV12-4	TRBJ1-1	TGTGCCAGCAGTTTGACAGGGGAGACTGAAGCTTTCTTT	CASSLTGETEAFF
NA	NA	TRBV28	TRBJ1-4	TGTGCCAGCAGCCCAACGGGGGGGCTTAATGAAAAACTGTTTTTT	CASSPTGGLNEKLFF
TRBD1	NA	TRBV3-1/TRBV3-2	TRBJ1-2	TGTGCCAGCAGCCAAGTCACGGGACAGGGGCTCGGCTACACCTTC	CASSQVTGQGLGYTF
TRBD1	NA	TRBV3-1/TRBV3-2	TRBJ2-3	TGTGCCAGCAGCCAATTGGACAGGGGAACAGATACGCAGTATTTT	CASSQLDRGTDTQYF
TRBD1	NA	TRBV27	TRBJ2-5	TGTGCCAGCAGTCCGCGGACAGGACGTCCAGAGACCCAGTACTTC	CASSPRTGRPETQYF
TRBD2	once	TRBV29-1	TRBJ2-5	TGCAGCGTTGTAGTAGCGGGGGTAACCCAGTACTTC	CSVVVAGVTQYF
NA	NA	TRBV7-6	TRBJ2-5	TGTGCCAGCAGCTTAGGGGGGGGCCGCGAAGAGACCCAGTACTTC	CASSLGGGREETQYF
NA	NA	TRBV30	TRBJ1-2	TGTGCCTGGAGTGAAGGCAGGAGGGTCTATGGCTACACCTTC	CAWSEGRRVYGYTF
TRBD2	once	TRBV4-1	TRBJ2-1	TGCGCCAGCAGCCTCGCACTAGCGGGGGTGTACAATGAGCAGTTCTTC	CASSLALAGVYNEQFF
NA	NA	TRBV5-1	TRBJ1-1	TGCGCCAGCAGCTTGGAAGATCGGACTGAAGCTTTCTTT	CASSLEDRTEAFF
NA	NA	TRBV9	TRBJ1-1	TGTGCCAGCAGCCCCGGACAGTTCATGAACACTGAAGCTTTCTTT	CASSPGQFMNTEAFF
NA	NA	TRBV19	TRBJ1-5	TGTGCCAGTAGTCCGGGAGATAGCAATCAGCCCCAGCATTTT	CASSPGDSNQPQHF
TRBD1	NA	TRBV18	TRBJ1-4	TGTGCCAGCTCACCCGGACAGGGGCCTAATGAAAAACTGTTTTTT	CASSPGQGPNEKLFF
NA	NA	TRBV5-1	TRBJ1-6	TGCGCCAGCAGCGAGGGGGATTGGAATTCACCCCTCCACTTT	CASSEGDWNSPLHF
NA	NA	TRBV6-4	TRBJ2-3	TGTGCCAGCAGTGACTCTATTGGAGGGGGCGGCACAGATACGCAGTATTTT	CASSDSIGGGGTDTQYF
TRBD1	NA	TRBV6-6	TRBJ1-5	TGTGCCAGCAGTTACGCGGGACAGGGTCAGCCCCAGCATTTT	CASSYAGQGQPQHF
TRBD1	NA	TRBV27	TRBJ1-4	TGTGCCAGCAGTATGTGGGGGACAGATGCAACTAATGAAAAACTGTTTTTT	CASSMWGTDATNEKLFF
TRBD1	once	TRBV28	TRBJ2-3	TGTGCCAGCAGTTCCCCAGGGGGAGCGAACACAGATACGCAGTATTTT	CASSSPGGANTDTQYF
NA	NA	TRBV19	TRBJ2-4	TGTGCCAGTAGTATAGCCAGGGCTGGGCAAAACATTCAGTACTTC	CASSIARAGQNIQYF
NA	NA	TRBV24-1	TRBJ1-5	TGTGCCACCAGTTGTGGGGCCCTGTTCTCCAGCAATCAGCCCCAGCATTTT	CATSCGALFSSNQPQHF
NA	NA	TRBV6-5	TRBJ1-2	TGTGCCAGCACCAATCTTGGGGGGCGGGGGTCTGGCTACACCTTC	CASTNLGGRGSGYTF
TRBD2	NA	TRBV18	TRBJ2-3	TGTGCCAGCTCACCAGCGGGGGGCCTGAGCACAGATACGCAGTATTTT	CASSPAGGLSTDTQYF
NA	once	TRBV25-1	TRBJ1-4	TGTGCCAGCAGTGCCCTTTTCGGTGAAAAACTGTTTTTT	CASSALFGEKLFF
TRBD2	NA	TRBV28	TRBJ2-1	TGTGCCAGCAGTAGCGGGGGGGCGAAGCAGTTCTTC	CASSSGGAKQFF
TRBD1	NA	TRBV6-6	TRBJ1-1	TGTGCCAGCAGTCGTCCAGGGGGGATCACTGAAGCTTTCTTT	CASSRPGGITEAFF
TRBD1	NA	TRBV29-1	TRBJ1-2	TGCAGTTATGGGGACAGATCCGATGGCTACACCTTC	CSYGDRSDGYTF
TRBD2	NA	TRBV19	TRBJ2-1	TGTGCCAGTAGTCCATCTAGCGGGGGATACAATGAGCAGTTCTTC	CASSPSSGGYNEQFF
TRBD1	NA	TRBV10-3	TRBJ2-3	TGTGCCATCCAGGGGGCGGGGAACACAGATACGCAGTATTTT	CAIQGAGNTDTQYF
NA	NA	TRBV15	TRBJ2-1	TGTGCCACCAGCAGAGATGGGGGCAACAATGAGCAGTTCTTC	CATSRDGGNNEQFF
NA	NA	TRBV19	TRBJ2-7	TGTGCCAGTAGTCGTGGGAGCTCCTACGAGCAGTACTTC	CASSRGSSYEQYF
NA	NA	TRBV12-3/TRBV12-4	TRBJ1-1	TGTGCCAGCAGTTTAGGGAGTAACACTGAAGCTTTCTTT	CASSLGSNTEAFF
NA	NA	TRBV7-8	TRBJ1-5	TGTGCCAGCAGCTTAAACACAGGCAATCAGCCCCAGCATTTT	CASSLNTGNQPQHF
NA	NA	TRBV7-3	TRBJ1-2	TGTGCCAGCAGCAAAACAGGGACCGCTTGGTATGGCTACACCTTC	CASSKTGTAWYGYTF
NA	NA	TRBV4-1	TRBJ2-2	TGCGCCAGCAGCCAAGGGGCAGGGGTAACGGGAACCGGGGAGCTGTTTTTT	CASSQGAGVTGTGELFF
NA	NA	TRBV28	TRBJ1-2	TGTGCCAGCAGTGGGCGTATCCTAGGCTACACCTTC	CASSGRILGYTF
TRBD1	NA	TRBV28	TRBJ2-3	TGTGCCAGCAGTCCATGGGACAGGCAGGTTCGAGATACGCAGTATTTT	CASSPWDRQVRDTQYF
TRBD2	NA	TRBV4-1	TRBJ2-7	TGCGCCAGCAGCCAAGATCCTAGCGGGGTGAACTACGAGCAGTACTTC	CASSQDPSGVNYEQYF
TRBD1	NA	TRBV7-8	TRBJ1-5	TGTGCCAGCAAGGAGGGACAGGGTTTACCAAAGGAGCCCCAGCATTTT	CASKEGQGLPKEPQHF
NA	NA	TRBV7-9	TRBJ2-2	TGTGCCAGCAGCTTAGCGGCCGCCGGGGAGCTGTTTTTT	CASSLAAAGELFF
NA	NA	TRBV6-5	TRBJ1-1	TGTGCCAGCTCACGCGGGGTCACTGAAGCTTTCTTT	CASSRGVTEAFF
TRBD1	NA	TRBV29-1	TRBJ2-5	TGCAGCGTAGACAGGGGCGAAGAGACCCAGTACTTC	CSVDRGEETQYF
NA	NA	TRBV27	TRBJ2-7	TGTGCCAGCAGTTTAACAGGGACCTACGAGCAGTACTTC	CASSLTGTYEQYF
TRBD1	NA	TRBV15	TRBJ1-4	TGTGCCACCAGCAGTGGGACAGGCCTAGGTGAAAAACTGTTTTTT	CATSSGTGLGEKLFF
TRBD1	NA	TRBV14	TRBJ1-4	TGTGCCAGCAGCCCATACAGGGGGCTCGGTGAAAAACTGTTTTTT	CASSPYRGLGEKLFF
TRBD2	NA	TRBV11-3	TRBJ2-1	TGTGCCAGCAGCTTAGATCGGACTAGGTATGAGCAGTTCTTC	CASSLDRTRYEQFF
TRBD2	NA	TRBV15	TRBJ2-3	TGTGCCACCAGCGGCGGGGGGCAAGACACAGATACGCAGTATTTT	CATSGGGQDTDTQYF
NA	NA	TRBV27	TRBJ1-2	TGTGCCAGCAGTTTCACTCCCTTGGGGGGGGCGCGGGGCTACACCTTC	CASSFTPLGGARGYTF
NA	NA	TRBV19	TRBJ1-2	TGTGCCAGTAGTATCCGACAGAACTATGGCTACACCTTC	CASSIRQNYGYTF
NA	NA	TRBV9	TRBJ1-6	TGTGCCAGCAGCCCTAGACCAGACCCCTATAATTCACCCCTCCACTTT	CASSPRPDPYNSPLHF
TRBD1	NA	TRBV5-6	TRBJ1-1	TGTGCCAGCACCCGACAGGGGAATCCCTCGAACGCTGAAGCTTTCTTT	CASTRQGNPSNAEAFF
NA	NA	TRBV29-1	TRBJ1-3	TGCAGCTTTCAAGGGCAGGGTAGTTCTGGAAACACCATATATTTT	CSFQGQGSSGNTIYF
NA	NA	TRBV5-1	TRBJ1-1	TGCGCCAGCAGCTTCGGGGGCACTGAAGCTTTCTTT	CASSFGGTEAFF